This T cell receptor (beta chain) was observed in a study of shared clonotypes between healthy human individuals. General study results and limits: Blood alone was sampled, and tissue repertoires likely differ.

Assay runs were performed at deep level. In replicate PCRs of sorted subsets, 150 to 200 ng DNA, approximately 28,000 T cell genomes, was used. Generated by immunoSEQ multiplex PCR, the TCRdb table keeps only in-frame clones and is missing some. Seen here are about 2 million clones, roughly 95% observed once, and the top ten hold 0.85% to 1.2%. CD45RO-negative cells were positively selected for CCR7, leaving out terminally differentiated effector memory CD45RA+ cells. Remarks on this clone: Its antigen is not known.

The CDR3 totals 14 residues. The V end was cut by 7 bases, the J end by 7 bases, with 19 bases between. CDR1 GTSNPN and CDR2 SVGIG come from the germline V gene (reference sequence). The sequenced sample consisted of naive CD8+ T cells sorted from blood. The chain is built from TRBV30 and TRBJ1-4; maybe TRBD1 (6 bases). This clonotype originated in a man younger than 35 in good health. This CDR3 reads CASEIDFRGEKLFF. The CDR3 DNA is TGTGCCTCCGAGATCGATTTCAGGGGTGAAAAACTGTTTTTT. The variable domain in full, completed from reference TRBV30 and TRBJ1-4, reads SQTIHQWPATLVQPVGSPLSLECTVEGTSNPNLYWYRQAAGRGLQLLFYSVGIGQISSEVPQNLSASRPQDRQFILSSKKLLLSDSGFYLCASEIDFRGEKLFFGSGTQLSVL.